These 5 T cell receptor beta chains came from one sample sequenced in a study of blood T cell repertoires in COVID-19. The assay was immunoSEQ multiplex PCR, and TCRdb's table has in-frame clones only and misses some. This sample has over 100,000 clones, with approximately 88% found just once. Sample: peripheral blood. These TCRs come from a woman between 65 and 79 years old with acute or convalescent COVID-19.

The genes are TRBV19 and TRBJ2-1; perhaps TRBD1 as D (5 bases). CDR3 length: 14 residues. Trimming pared 4 bases from V and 9 bases from J, leaving 16 bases between. Germline V gene data show CDR1 as LNHDA and CDR2 as SQIVND (reference sequence). The CDR3 nucleotides read TGTGCCAGTAGTAGGGGTGGAGCTCAGGGTGAGCAGTTCTTC. Its translation is CASSRGGAQGEQFF. Based on the CDR3 plus reference TRBV19 and TRBJ2-1, the full variable domain is DGGITQSPKYLFRKEGQNVTLSCEQNLNHDAMYWYRQDPGQGLRLIYYSQIVNDFQKGDIAEGYSVSREKKESFPLTVTSAQKNPTAFYLCASSRGGAQGEQFFGPGTRLTVL.

The gene calls are TRBV29-1 and TRBJ2-5; 8 bases agree with TRBD1. The CDR3 covers 14 residues. Trimming removed 7 bases from V and 5 bases from J; junction bases left unmatched: 12. The V gene's germline CDR1 is SQVTM and CDR2 ANQGSEA. CDR3 DNA: TGCAGCGCTGGGGCGACAGGGGTTGGGGAGACCCAGTACTTC. It translates to CSAGATGVGETQYF.

The chain carries TRBV6-1 and TRBJ2-5, with D possibly being TRBD2 (5 bases). This CDR3 is built from 15 residues. Germline CDR1 is MNHNS and CDR2 is SASEGT. Deletions cut 0 bases from V and 4 bases from J, with 12 bases between. The CDR3 sequence is CASSEARGIGETQYF. DNA of the CDR3: TGTGCCAGCAGTGAAGCGAGAGGGATAGGAGAGACCCAGTACTTC.

The chain employs TRBV5-4 and TRBJ2-2, with 12 bases lining up with TRBD2. Germline CDR1 reads SGHNT; CDR2 reads YYREEE (reference sequence). This CDR3 is built from 18 residues. Germline trimming cut 4 bases from V and 4 bases from J; bases unmatched to any gene: 11. The CDR3, as DNA: TGTGCCAGCAGCGGGCTAGCGGGAGGGCCGGGGGGCACCGGGGAGCTGTTTTTT. The encoded protein is CASSGLAGGPGGTGELFF. Filled out from reference TRBV5-4 and TRBJ2-2, the complete variable domain reads ETGVTQSPTHLIKTRGQQVTLRCSSQSGHNTVSWYQQALGQGPQFIFQYYREEENGRGNFPPRFSGLQFPNYSSELNVNALELDDSALYLCASSGLAGGPGGTGELFFGEGSRLTVL.

In this sample, this clone turned up a few times. J is TRBJ2-1 and V is TRBV5-1; 8 bases map to TRBD2. The trim removed 0 bases at V and 0 bases at J, leaving 2 bases unmatched. This CDR3 region has 16 residues. Germline V gives CDR1 SGHRS, CDR2 YFSETQ. This CDR3 reads CASSLDGLASYNEQFF. CDR3 sequence (DNA): TGCGCCAGCAGCTTGGACGGACTAGCCTCCTACAATGAGCAGTTCTTC. Full variable domain (missing parts from reference TRBV5-1 and TRBJ2-1): KAGVTQTPRYLIKTRGQQVTLSCSPISGHRSVSWYQQTPGQGLQFLFEYFSETQRNKGNFPGRFSGRQFSNSRSEMNVSTLELGDSALYLCASSLDGLASYNEQFFGPGTRLTVL.